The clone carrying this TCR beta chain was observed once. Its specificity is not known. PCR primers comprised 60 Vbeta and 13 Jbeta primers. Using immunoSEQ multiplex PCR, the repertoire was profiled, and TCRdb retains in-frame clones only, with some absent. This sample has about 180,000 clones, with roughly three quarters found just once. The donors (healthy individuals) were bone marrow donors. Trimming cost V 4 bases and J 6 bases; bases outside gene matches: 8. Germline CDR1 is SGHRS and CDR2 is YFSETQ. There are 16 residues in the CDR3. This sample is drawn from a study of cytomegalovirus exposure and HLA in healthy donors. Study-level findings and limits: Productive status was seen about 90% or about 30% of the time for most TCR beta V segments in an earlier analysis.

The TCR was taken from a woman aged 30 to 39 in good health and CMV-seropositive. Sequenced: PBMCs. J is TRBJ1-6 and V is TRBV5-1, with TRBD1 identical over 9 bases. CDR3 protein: CASSQRTGAPNSPLHF. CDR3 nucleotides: TGCGCCAGCAGCCAGCGGACAGGGGCCCCTAATTCACCCCTCCACTTT.